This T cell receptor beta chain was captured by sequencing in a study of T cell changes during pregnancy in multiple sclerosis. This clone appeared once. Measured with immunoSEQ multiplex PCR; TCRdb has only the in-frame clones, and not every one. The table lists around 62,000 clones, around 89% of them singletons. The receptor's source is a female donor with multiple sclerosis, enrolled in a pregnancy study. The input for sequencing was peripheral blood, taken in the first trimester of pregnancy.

The CDR3 DNA sequence: TGTGCCAGCAGCAAAGGTGACTTTAGGGGGTTCTCGGACACTGAAGCTTTCTTT. It translates to CASSKGDFRGFSDTEAFF. The chain combines TRBV21-1 with TRBJ1-1; the table names TRBD1, a call not compared with the DNA. TRBV21-1 is a documented pseudogene. CDR3 length: 18 amino acids.